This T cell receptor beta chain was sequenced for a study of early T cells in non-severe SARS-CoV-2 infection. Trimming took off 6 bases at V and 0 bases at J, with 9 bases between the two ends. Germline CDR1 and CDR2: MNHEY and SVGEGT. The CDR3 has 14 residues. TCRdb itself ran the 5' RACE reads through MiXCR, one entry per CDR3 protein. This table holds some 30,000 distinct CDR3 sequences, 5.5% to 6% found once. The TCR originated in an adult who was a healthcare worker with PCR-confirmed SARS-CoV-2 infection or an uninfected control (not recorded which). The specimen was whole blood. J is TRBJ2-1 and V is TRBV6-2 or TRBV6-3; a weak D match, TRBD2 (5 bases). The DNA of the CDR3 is TGTGCCAGCAGGATGGGGAGCTCCTACAATGAGCAGTTCTTC. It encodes CASRMGSSYNEQFF.